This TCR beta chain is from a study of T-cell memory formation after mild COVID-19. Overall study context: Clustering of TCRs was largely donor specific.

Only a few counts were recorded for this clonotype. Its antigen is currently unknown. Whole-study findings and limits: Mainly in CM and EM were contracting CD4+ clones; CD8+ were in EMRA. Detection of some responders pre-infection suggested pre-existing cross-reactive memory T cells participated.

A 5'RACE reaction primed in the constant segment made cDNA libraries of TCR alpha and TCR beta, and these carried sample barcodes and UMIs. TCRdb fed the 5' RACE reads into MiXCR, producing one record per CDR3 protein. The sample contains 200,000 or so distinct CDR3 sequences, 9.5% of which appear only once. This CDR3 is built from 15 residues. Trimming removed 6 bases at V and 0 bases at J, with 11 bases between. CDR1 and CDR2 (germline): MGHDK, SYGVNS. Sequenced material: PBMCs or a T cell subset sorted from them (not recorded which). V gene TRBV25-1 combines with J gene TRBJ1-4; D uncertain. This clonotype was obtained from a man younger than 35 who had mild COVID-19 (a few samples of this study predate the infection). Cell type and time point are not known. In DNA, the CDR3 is TGTGCCAGCAGCGTCGGCGGGGCAACTAATGAAAAACTGTTTTTT. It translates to CASSVGGATNEKLFF.